The 29 T cell receptor beta chains in this list originate from one sample, sequenced in a study of cytomegalovirus exposure and HLA in healthy donors. In the PCR, 60 Vbeta and 13 Jbeta primers were used. TCRdb keeps only in-frame clones here, not all; method: immunoSEQ multiplex PCR. The sample carries 200,000 to 250,000 clones, around 80% recorded once. Sequencing was done on a sample of PBMCs. The receptors derive from a boy aged 5-17 years in good health and CMV-seronegative.

V gene TRBV10-2 combines with J gene TRBJ2-7; the D gene is possibly TRBD2 (5 bases). This CDR3 is 13 amino acids long. Germline V gene data show CDR1 as WSHSY and CDR2 as SAAADI. V gave up 7 bases and J gave up 2 bases, with 12 bases separating them. CDR3 protein: CASNGRGAYEQYF. The CDR3 nucleotides are TGCGCCAGCAATGGGAGAGGAGCCTACGAGCAGTACTTC.

This chain joins TRBV19 and TRBJ2-6; 9 nucleotides match TRBD1. The CDR3 consists of 16 residues. The J segment lost 2 bases and the V segment lost 6 bases, leaving 5 bases of the junction unmatched. Germline CDR1 is LNHDA and CDR2 is SQIVND (reference sequence). Written as DNA, the CDR3 is TGTGCCAGTAGGGAACAGGGGGCAGCTGGGGCCAACGTCCTGACTTTC. As protein: CASREQGAAGANVLTF.

The chain couples TRBV7-8 to TRBJ2-5, with TRBD1 matching over 7 bases. The J call could be wrong; TRBJ2-7 is a better fit for the DNA end. The CDR3 has 13 residues. The germline CDR1 and CDR2 sequences are SGHVS and FQNEAQ. DNA of the CDR3: TGTGCCAGCAGCTACGGACAGGACTACGAGCAGTACTTC. Translation: CASSYGQDYEQYF.

The rearrangement joins TRBV7-3 to TRBJ1-6; tentative D call: TRBD1 (5 bases). Germline V lookup: CDR1 SGHTA, CDR2 FQGTGA. The CDR3 runs 14 residues. The germline V and J ends were trimmed by 5 bases and 7 bases, with 12 bases remaining between them. The CDR3 reads CASSQGSLNSPLHF. DNA for the CDR3: TGTGCCAGCAGCCAGGGCTCACTAAATTCACCCCTCCACTTT.

V gene TRBV2 combines with J gene TRBJ2-1; TRBD2 aligns across 9 bases. The V gene's germline CDR1 is SNHLY and CDR2 FYNNEI. V was pared by 6 bases and J by 9 bases, with 9 bases of the junction left unmatched. The CDR3 is 14 residues long. CDR3 sequence: CASRSAGGQVEQFF. CDR3 sequence (DNA): TGTGCCAGCAGGTCGGCGGGGGGGCAGGTTGAGCAGTTCTTC.

As for this clone: The CDR3 carries no conserved terminal phenylalanine or tryptophan, so it likely arises from a read error. The CDR3 DNA is TGCGCCAGCAGCCTCCTCCCGACTAGCGGGGGGGACCAGGAGAACGAGCAGTACCTC. Translating gives CASSLLPTSGGDQENEQYL. The chain couples TRBV4-1 to TRBJ2-7; TRBD2 aligns across 14 bases. This CDR3 comprises 19 residues. V lost 4 bases to trimming and J lost 5 bases; unmatched junction nucleotides: 16. The germline gives CDR1 MGHRA, CDR2 YSYEKL.

V gene TRBV30 combines with J gene TRBJ2-3; D perhaps matches TRBD1 (6 bases). Germline loops: CDR1 GTSNPN, CDR2 SVGIG (reference sequence). The CDR3 contains 14 residues. The ends were cut back, 3 bases at V and 4 bases at J, with 14 bases in the middle. The CDR3 loop is CAWSSRPGADTQYF. The CDR3 DNA follows: TGTGCCTGGAGCAGTAGGCCAGGGGCAGATACGCAGTATTTT.

The rearrangement uses TRBV7-9 and TRBJ1-1; a weak D match, TRBD1 (6 bases). The CDR3 totals 13 residues. The germline V gene has CDR1 SEHNR and CDR2 FQNEAQ (reference sequence). The V and J ends lost 2 bases and 6 bases respectively, with 10 bases between them. The CDR3 here is CASSLSRGAEAFF. CDR3 sequence (DNA): TGTGCCAGCAGCTTAAGCAGGGGAGCTGAAGCTTTCTTT.

The chain uses TRBV5-4 and TRBJ2-3, with D perhaps TRBD1 (7 bases). CDR3 size: 14 residues. The germline V gene encodes CDR1 SGHNT and CDR2 YYREEE (reference sequence). The V and J ends lost 3 bases and 6 bases respectively, with 14 bases between them. This chain's CDR3 is CASSSTGAGDTQYF. DNA for the CDR3: TGTGCCAGCAGCTCTACAGGGGCGGGGGATACGCAGTATTTT.

The V gene is TRBV29-1, the J gene TRBJ2-3, with 7 positions matching TRBD1. The CDR3 is 14 amino acids. Per germline, CDR1 SQVTM and CDR2 ANQGSEA. The V and J ends lost 4 bases and 2 bases, in that order; junction bases with no gene match: 6. DNA of the CDR3: TGCAGCGTTGGGACCAGGGGGAACACAGATACGCAGTATTTT. Protein product: CSVGTRGNTDTQYF.

The CDR3 loop is CATSRGTGKGEQYF. DNA of the CDR3: TGTGCCACCAGCAGAGGGACAGGGAAGGGCGAGCAGTACTTC. The chain has TRBV15 and TRBJ2-7, with 8 bases lining up with TRBD1. J was trimmed by 6 bases and V by 1 base; bases with no gene match: 5. Germline V gives CDR1 LNHNV, CDR2 YYDKDF (reference sequence). This CDR3 has 14 amino acids.

The chain recombines TRBV5-6 with TRBJ2-7, with 9 bases lining up with TRBD1. V lost 6 bases to trimming and J lost 3 bases; unmatched junction nucleotides: 10. Per germline, CDR1 SGHDT and CDR2 YYEEEE. CDR3 length: 15 residues. In DNA, the CDR3 is TGTGCCAGCACCCCCAGGGACAGGGATTTCTACGAGCAGTACTTC. Its protein product is CASTPRDRDFYEQYF.

The rearrangement uses TRBV4-1 and TRBJ1-6; D remains ambiguous. CDR3 length: 15 residues. The V gene's germline CDR1 is MGHRA and CDR2 YSYEKL. With 3 bases removed from V and 9 bases from J, the gap between germline ends came to 15 bases. CDR3 amino acids: CASSQGRSRSSPLHF. CDR3 sequence (DNA): TGCGCCAGCAGCCAGGGGAGATCTCGGAGTTCACCCCTCCACTTT.

The chain carries TRBV7-9 and TRBJ1-1; maybe TRBD1 (5 bases). Trimming pared 1 base from V and 4 bases from J, leaving 10 bases between. The CDR3 is made up of 14 amino acids. From germline, CDR1 is SEHNR and CDR2 FQNEAQ (reference sequence). The CDR3: CASSLDGGGTEAFF. The DNA for the CDR3 is TGTGCCAGCAGCTTAGATGGGGGGGGCACTGAAGCTTTCTTT. The whole variable domain, filled in from reference TRBV7-9 and TRBJ1-1, reads DTGVSQNPRHKITKRGQNVTFRCDPISEHNRLYWYRQTLGQGPEFLTYFQNEAQLEKSRLLSDRFSAERPKGSFSTLEIQRTEQGDSAMYLCASSLDGGGTEAFFGQGTRLTVV.

The V and J genes are TRBV5-4 and TRBJ2-7, with 7 nucleotides matching TRBD2. V was clipped by 5 bases and J by 1 base; unmatched bases: 15. Germline values: CDR1 SGHNT, CDR2 YYREEE (reference sequence). This CDR3 has 17 residues. Here the CDR3 reads CASRRGEPETLSYEQYF. The CDR3 DNA sequence: TGTGCCAGCAGACGGGGGGAACCAGAAACTCTGTCCTACGAGCAGTACTTC.

This chain joins TRBV18 and TRBJ1-1; 8 bases align to TRBD1. This CDR3 has 15 amino acids. Germline V gene lookup returns CDR1 KGHSH and CDR2 LQKENI. V was clipped by 2 bases and J by 5 bases; unmatched bases: 7. The CDR3 is CASSPEWTGRTEAFF. CDR3 nucleotides: TGTGCCAGCTCACCAGAGTGGACAGGGCGGACTGAAGCTTTCTTT.

The rearrangement joins TRBV6-6 to TRBJ2-7; tentative D call: TRBD1 (5 bases). The CDR3 runs 14 residues. Trimming cost V 2 bases and J 2 bases, with 10 bases left between them. Germline V lookup: CDR1 MNHNY, CDR2 SVGAGI (reference sequence). Here the CDR3 reads CASSYLGQTYEQYF. The CDR3 DNA sequence: TGTGCCAGCAGTTACCTCGGACAAACCTACGAGCAGTACTTC.

CDR3 sequence (DNA): TGTGCCAGCAGCTCAAGGGAGGCGGGCGCTGAAGCTTTCTTT. Translated, it gives CASSSREAGAEAFF. This chain uses TRBV27 with TRBJ1-1; D is uncertain. Between the trimmed V and J ends, which lost 6 bases and 6 bases, there was a span of 17 bases. Germline CDR1 is MNHEY and CDR2 is SMNVEV (reference sequence). The length of the CDR3 is 14 residues.

This sequence joins TRBV21-1 and TRBJ2-7; the tabulated D call, TRBD2, remains unverified against the DNA. TRBV21-1 is labeled a pseudogene. This CDR3 is built from 20 residues. The CDR3 bases are TGTGCCAGCAGCAAAGGGGGGACTAGCGGGACTCCACTACAATCCTACGAGCAGTACTTC. Protein: CASSKGGTSGTPLQSYEQYF.

This chain links TRBV18 with TRBJ2-3, with 11 bases that match TRBD2. The CDR3 contains 17 residues. Looked up from germline, CDR1 is KGHSH and CDR2 is LQKENI. V gave up 1 base and J gave up 1 base; unmatched junction bases: 4. The CDR3 bases are TGTGCCAGCTCACCACTAGCGGGAGGGCCGGGCACAGATACGCAGTATTTT. This sequence encodes CASSPLAGGPGTDTQYF.

Only one count was recorded for this clone. The gene calls are TRBV15 and TRBJ2-7, with 10 nucleotides matching TRBD1. Unmatched junction bases numbered 9, after V lost 6 bases and J lost 4 bases. This CDR3 region has 15 residues. Germline CDR1 reads LNHNV; CDR2 reads YYDKDF (reference sequence). For the CDR3, the DNA is TGTGCCACCAGTAGTTCCGGGACAGGGGTTTACGAGCAGTACTTC. Translating it yields CATSSSGTGVYEQYF.

V usage is TRBV19 and J usage is TRBJ2-5, with D tentatively TRBD1 (5 bases). Germline loops: CDR1 LNHDA, CDR2 SQIVND (reference sequence). V was cut by 11 bases and J by 2 bases, with 18 bases left in between. The CDR3 totals 14 residues. The CDR3 DNA reads as TGTGCCTCTCAAGGGGTCCTCGGACAAGAGACCCAGTACTTC. Translating gives CASQGVLGQETQYF. Based on the CDR3 plus reference TRBV19 and TRBJ2-5, the full variable domain is DGGITQSPKYLFRKEGQNVTLSCEQNLNHDAMYWYRQDPGQGLRLIYYSQIVNDFQKGDIAEGYSVSREKKESFPLTVTSAQKNPTAFYLCASQGVLGQETQYFGPGTRLLVL.

The rearrangement uses TRBV28 and TRBJ2-7, with D possibly being TRBD2 (7 bases). The CDR3 has 14 residues. Deletions cut 9 bases from V and 5 bases from J, with 20 bases between. Germline V gene data show CDR1 as MDHEN and CDR2 as SYDVKM. CDR3 in amino acids: CASFPGGPQNEQYF. In nucleotides, the CDR3 is TGTGCCAGTTTCCCGGGGGGCCCCCAGAACGAGCAGTACTTC.

The chain combines TRBV11-2 with TRBJ1-2; 8 nucleotides line up with TRBD1. From germline, CDR1 is SGHAT and CDR2 FQNNGV. Trimming took 6 bases from V and 8 from J; bases not matched to a gene: 8. CDR3 length equals 13 residues. In DNA, the CDR3 is TGTGCCAGCAGTTCACAACAGGGGGTCGGCTACACCTTC. It encodes CASSSQQGVGYTF.

There are a few counts of this clone. The V call is TRBV30, the J call TRBJ2-7, with 8 bases that match TRBD2. Per germline, CDR1 GTSNPN and CDR2 SVGIG (reference sequence). This CDR3 contains 14 residues. Losses at the gene ends were 3 bases for V and 3 bases for J; bases not matched to a gene: 7. The CDR3, as DNA: TGTGCCTGGAGCGTTGGTCGGGAGGGCTACGAGCAGTACTTC. Residues: CAWSVGREGYEQYF.

The chain is built from TRBV29-1 and TRBJ2-7; D perhaps matches TRBD2 (6 bases). There are 13 residues in the CDR3. V was cut by 7 bases and J by 5 bases, with 18 bases left in between. Germline V gene lookup returns CDR1 SQVTM and CDR2 ANQGSEA. CDR3 in DNA: TGCAGCGGTACGACGGCCACGGGGGACGAGCAGTACTTC. Its translation is CSGTTATGDEQYF.

CDR3 region: CASSIGFGNTEAFF. The CDR3 DNA reads as TGTGCCAGTAGTATAGGGTTCGGGAACACTGAAGCTTTCTTT. J is TRBJ1-1 and V is TRBV19; no firm D call. The V gene's germline CDR1 is LNHDA and CDR2 SQIVND (reference sequence). The length of the CDR3 is 14 residues. V was pared by 1 base and J by 1 base, with 7 bases between.

V is TRBV18 and J is TRBJ2-2; maybe TRBD1 (5 bases). Trimming removed 1 base from V and 4 bases from J, with 16 bases in between. CDR1 is KGHSH and CDR2 is LQKENI in the germline V gene. The CDR3 spans 17 residues. CDR3 coding DNA: TGTGCCAGCTCACCACGTGTGACAGTGTCCTCCACCGGGGAGCTGTTTTTT. Translating it yields CASSPRVTVSSTGELFF.

The V and J genes are TRBV7-6 and TRBJ2-7; 7 bases line up with TRBD2. Per germline, CDR1 SGHVS and CDR2 FNYEAQ. The CDR3 is made up of 15 amino acids. Trimming removed 1 base from V and 1 base from J; junction bases left unmatched: 4. CDR3 nucleotides: TGTGCCAGCAGCTTAGAGGTGGGAGGGTCCTACGAGCAGTACTTC. Amino acid sequence: CASSLEVGGSYEQYF. Full variable domain (missing parts from reference TRBV7-6 and TRBJ2-7): GAGVSQSPRYKVTKRGQDVALRCDPISGHVSLYWYRQALGQGPEFLTYFNYEAQQDKSGLPNDRFSAERPEGSISTLTIQRTEQRDSAMYRCASSLEVGGSYEQYFGPGTRLTVT.